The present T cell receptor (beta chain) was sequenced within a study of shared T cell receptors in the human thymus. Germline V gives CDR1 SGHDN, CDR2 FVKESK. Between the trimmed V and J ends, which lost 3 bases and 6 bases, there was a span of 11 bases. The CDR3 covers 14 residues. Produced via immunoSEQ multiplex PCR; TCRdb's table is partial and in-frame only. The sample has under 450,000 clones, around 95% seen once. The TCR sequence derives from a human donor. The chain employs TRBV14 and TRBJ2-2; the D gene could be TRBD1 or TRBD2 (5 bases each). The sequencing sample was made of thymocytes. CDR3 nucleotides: TGTGCCAGCAGCCAGGGGGTGCAGTCCGGGGAGCTGTTTTTT. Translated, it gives CASSQGVQSGELFF.